This entry describes one T cell receptor beta chain. The specificity of this receptor is unknown. There are no base qualities to consult, and no much larger clone falls within one base. One collaborating source in Seattle enrolled patients while the patients were actively infected and followed the patients over time throughout the course of disease. Each collaborating institution followed its own protocols to collect whole blood in K2EDTA tubes. For TCRbeta analysis, collaborators shipped samples as frozen whole blood, isolated PBMCs, or DNA extracted from either of those sample types. The immunoSEQ Assay, a bias-controlled multiplex PCR, was used to amplify TCRbeta CDR3 regions from genomic DNA. The source study handled its data this way. Within the assay, amplification of reference gene primers was used to estimate how many nucleated cells each sample contained. Sequence reads were collapsed and filtered to measure the absolute abundance of every unique TCRbeta CDR3 rearrangement. For each sample, productive Simpson clonality was calculated as the square root of Simpson's diversity index across productive rearrangements. TCRdb's version of the immuneACCESS table is confined to in-frame rearrangements and falls short of the full clone set. An unresolved V gene accounts for under half of the shortfall where checked; the remainder is of unknown origin. That table furnishes V, J and clone size, whereas the DNA furnished D and trimming. Across this sample there are tens of thousands of clones, with over 75% seen only once. The ten largest clonotypes hold over 25% of the sample.

A distance of 13 bases separates the germline ends of V and J, which lose 3 bases and 1 base respectively. CDR1 and CDR2 are drawn from the germline V gene: SGHAT, FQNNGV. The CDR3 contains 16 residues, cysteine and phenylalanine counted. CDR3 DNA only is kept here, 48 bases in frame from base 1. The sample originates from a study of blood T cell repertoires in COVID-19 (TCRdb year 2020). For context, the study as a whole: Collaborator samples came from the United States, Italy and Spain and covered acute and convalescent phases of COVID-19. The repertoires were released in a freely available public database intended as a resource for research on the immune response to SARS-CoV-2. The sample metadata nearly always contained a de-identified subject ID, COVID-19 status, age in years and sex. HLA class I and class II types, where available, came from metadata supplied by the sample provider rather than from assay-based typing. The samples were drawn from two sources: the first 160 participants of the ongoing ImmuneRACE study, and 1,200 or so subjects contributed by 6 global collaborators. The prospective study material was composed of cDNA or gDNA derived from T cells, B-cell-depleted T cells, or PBMCs. Subjects who had been exposed to COVID-19, were actively infected with it, or had recovered from it provided the deeply sampled blood TCRbeta repertoires that made up the dataset.

Paper-wide results and their limitations: The amount of clinical and demographic metadata varied by source and participant and was provided uncurated.

Recombination linked TRBV11-2 to TRBJ2-4; the best D guess is TRBD1, with 6 bases matching. This sequence originates from an elderly woman with COVID-19, enrolled during active disease. The specimen sequenced was peripheral blood. Here is the DNA: TGTGCCAGCAGCTTCACAGGGATGAGGGCCAAAAACATTCAGTACTTC. Translated, it gives CASSFTGMRAKNIQYF.